The 16 T cell receptor beta chains presented below share a single source sample, sequenced in a study of vaccination and CD4 T cells after COVID-19. Treatment of the sample: approximately 9-day PBMC culture with coronavirus spike peptide pools or control peptides (ViraFEST assay). These CD4+ T cells came from an unexposed donor, sampled before the COVID-19 pandemic (2011-2018). These receptors have no identified antigens. The Oncomine TCR Beta short-read assay was applied to DNA of cultured CD4+ T cells. TCRdb re-called the PCR reads through MiXCR, storing one row per CDR3 protein. The sample has roughly 8,700 distinct CDR3 sequences, roughly 52% seen once. The sample was CD4+ T cells from blood, cultured in vitro. Receptor source: a human donor in good health.

The rearrangement links TRBV19 to TRBJ1-1; D perhaps matches TRBD1 (6 bases). Trimming removed 3 bases from V and 4 bases from J, with 15 bases in between. Germline CDR1 and CDR2: LNHDA and SQIVND (reference sequence). The CDR3 runs to 15 residues. CDR3 residues: CASSIRTVLGTEAFF. CDR3 nucleotide sequence: TGTGCCAGTAGTATCCGGACAGTCCTAGGCACTGAAGCTTTCTTT.

The chain employs TRBV6-1 and TRBJ2-7; the match to TRBD1 covers 7 bases. V trimming: 6 bases; J trimming: 3 bases; junction bases outside the gene matches: 8. Germline loops: CDR1 MNHNS, CDR2 SASEGT. The CDR3 covers 14 residues. The CDR3 DNA is TGTGCCAGCAGGCCGGGACAGACTCGCTACGAGCAGTACTTC. Its protein product is CASRPGQTRYEQYF.

On this clonotype itself: At one boundary the junction diverges from the germline segment, which might be a read error. V and J are TRBV5-1 and TRBJ1-5; D might be TRBD1 (6 bases). The CDR3 spans 15 residues. Germline assignment: CDR1 SGHRS and CDR2 YFSETQ. For the CDR3, the DNA is TGCGCCGGCAGCTTGGATACAGGGCACAATCAGCCCCAGCATTTT. This sequence encodes CAGSLDTGHNQPQHF. The variable domain in full, completed from reference TRBV5-1 and TRBJ1-5, reads KAGVTQTPRYLIKTRGQQVTLSCSPISGHRSVSWYQQTPGQGLQFLFEYFSETQRNKGNFPGRFSGRQFSNSRSEMNVSTLELGDSALYLCAGSLDTGHNQPQHFGDGTRLSIL.

The CDR3 is CASSLIAFGSNQPQHF. The CDR3 bases are TGTGCCAGCAGCTTAATAGCATTTGGGAGCAATCAGCCCCAGCATTTT. This sequence joins TRBV11-3 and TRBJ1-5; D unresolved. Between the trimmed V and J ends, which lost 2 bases and 1 base, there was a span of 12 bases. Germline lookup yields CDR1 SGHNT and CDR2 YENEEA. The CDR3 runs to 16 residues.

CDR3 coding DNA: TGTGCCAGTAGTCCTCCGGGACAGGGACTCTTGGGTCAGCCCCAGCATTTT. Its protein product is CASSPPGQGLLGQPQHF. This rearrangement joins TRBV19 to TRBJ1-5; 9 positions agree with TRBD1. Germline trimming cut 5 bases from V and 6 bases from J; bases unmatched to any gene: 14. The CDR3 contains 17 residues. The germline V gene has CDR1 LNHDA and CDR2 SQIVND (reference sequence).

This clonotype has more than one count but fewer than ten. The chain recombines TRBV29-1 with TRBJ1-1; D gene unclear. Germline loops: CDR1 SQVTM, CDR2 ANQGSEA. Trimming took off 7 bases at V and 0 bases at J, with 3 bases between the two ends. This CDR3 has 10 amino acids. The CDR3 reads CSGMNTEAFF. The CDR3 DNA sequence: TGCAGCGGGATGAACACTGAAGCTTTCTTT. Supplemented by reference TRBV29-1 and TRBJ1-1, the full variable domain reads SAVISQKPSRDICQRGTSLTIQCQVDSQVTMMFWYRQQPGQSLTLIATANQGSEATYESGFVIDKFPISRPNLTFSTLTVSNMSPEDSSIYLCSGMNTEAFFGQGTRLTVV.

The V gene is TRBV27, the J gene TRBJ1-2; 8 positions agree with TRBD1. The CDR3 is 14 residues long. Trimming removed 2 bases from V and 7 bases from J; junction bases left unmatched: 6. The germline CDR1 and CDR2 sequences are MNHEY and SMNVEV (reference sequence). CDR3 loop: CASSLQAGGLGYTF. CDR3 nucleotides: TGTGCCAGCAGTTTACAGGCAGGGGGCCTTGGCTACACCTTC.

The chain has TRBV20-1 and TRBJ2-5; 10 positions match TRBD1. From germline, CDR1 is DFQATT and CDR2 SNEGSKA (reference sequence). The CDR3 loop spans 14 amino acids. With V trimmed by 3 bases and J by 2 bases, 3 bases remained unmatched. Here the CDR3 reads CSARDRGKQETQYF. For the CDR3, the DNA is TGCAGTGCTAGGGACAGGGGGAAACAAGAGACCCAGTACTTC.

This rearrangement joins TRBV7-2 to TRBJ2-5; 7 bases match TRBD1. The J segment lost 5 bases and the V segment lost 5 bases, leaving 5 bases of the junction unmatched. CDR3 length: 13 amino acids. The germline V gene has CDR1 SGHTA and CDR2 FQGNSA. The CDR3 loop reads CASSRQGGETQYF. The CDR3 bases are TGTGCCAGCAGCCGACAGGGCGGGGAGACCCAGTACTTC.

This clonotype was seen a handful of times. This chain connects TRBV7-9 to TRBJ1-1; unclear D gene. The CDR3 consists of 13 residues. The germline CDR1 and CDR2 sequences are SEHNR and FQNEAQ (reference sequence). Trimming took off 5 bases at V and 1 base at J, with 8 bases between the two ends. CDR3 loop: CASSLTGNTEAFF. Written as DNA, the CDR3 is TGTGCCAGCAGCCTAACGGGGAACACTGAAGCTTTCTTT.

The chain couples TRBV5-4 to TRBJ1-6; D might be TRBD1 (6 bases). This CDR3 region has 15 residues. Germline V gene data show CDR1 as SGHNT and CDR2 as YYREEE (reference sequence). V gave up 0 bases and J gave up 9 bases, with 13 bases separating them. This CDR3 is CASSLGGGLISPLHF. The CDR3 DNA sequence: TGTGCCAGCAGCTTGGGGGGGGGGCTGATTTCACCCCTCCACTTT.

J is TRBJ1-1 and V is TRBV7-2, with D possibly matching TRBD1 (5 bases). From germline, CDR1 is SGHTA and CDR2 FQGNSA. Trimming stripped 4 bases from V and 2 bases from J, with 20 bases between. This CDR3 region has 17 residues. This CDR3 is CASSSPTASDKNTEAFF. In DNA, the CDR3 is TGTGCCAGCAGCTCCCCGACAGCCTCGGATAAAAACACTGAAGCTTTCTTT.

The J gene is TRBJ1-1, the V gene TRBV29-1, with D maybe TRBD1 (5 bases). Germline CDR1 reads SQVTM; CDR2 reads ANQGSEA. Trimming pared 4 bases from V and 8 bases from J, leaving 8 bases between. CDR3 length equals 10 residues. CDR3 DNA: TGCAGCGTTGTAGGGGCGGAAGCTTTCTTT. Translation: CSVVGAEAFF.

The chain recombines TRBV7-9 with TRBJ1-4; 9 nucleotides agree with TRBD1. Germline V CDR1 and CDR2: SEHNR, FQNEAQ (reference sequence). Germline trimming cut 9 bases from V and 5 bases from J; bases unmatched to any gene: 4. CDR3 length: 13 amino acids. The CDR3 spells CASTGQGNEKLFF. The CDR3 nucleotides are TGTGCCAGTACGGGACAGGGAAATGAAAAACTGTTTTTT.

The chain employs TRBV20-1 and TRBJ2-7; TRBD2 aligns across 11 bases. CDR1 DFQATT and CDR2 SNEGSKA come from the germline V gene (reference sequence). V was pared by 3 bases and J by 6 bases, with 4 bases of the junction left unmatched. This CDR3 contains 13 residues. CDR3 loop: CSASVLAGGEQYF. The CDR3 DNA is TGCAGTGCTAGTGTTCTAGCGGGAGGCGAGCAGTACTTC.

This clonotype was seen a handful of times. The gene calls are TRBV28 and TRBJ1-2, with D possibly TRBD1 on 6 matching bases. The CDR3 extends over 13 amino acids. CDR1 MDHEN and CDR2 SYDVKM come from the germline V gene. The germline V and J ends were trimmed by 10 bases and 6 bases, with 18 bases remaining between them. For the CDR3, the DNA is TGTGCCACTGCACAGGGCTCGGAAAATGGCTACACCTTC. Amino acid sequence: CATAQGSENGYTF.